This TCR beta chain stems from a study of shared clonotypes between healthy human individuals. Study-wide results and caveats: On the whole, naive subsets had larger estimated richness than memory subsets had.

Trimming removed 4 bases at V and 5 bases at J, with 10 bases between. The germline V gene has CDR1 SGDLS and CDR2 YYNGEE. CDR3 size: 13 residues. This table comes from immunoSEQ multiplex PCR, and its TCRdb copy is limited to in-frame clones, with some not included. The profile shows around 2.5 million clones, roughly 93% of them singletons. About this clone: Its specificity is not known.

The sequencing sample was made of naive CD4+ T cells from PBMCs. Subset described: CD45RA+ positively selected. The chain combines TRBV9 with TRBJ2-1; D remains ambiguous. The source of this sequence is a man aged 18 to 35 in good health. Some clones in this sample may be carry-over from other donors' samples. For the CDR3, the DNA is TGTGCCAGCAGCCCACGGAATAACAATGAGCAGTTCTTC. Its translation: CASSPRNNNEQFF.